Sequencing of this TCR beta chain was carried out in a study of OX40 agonist ivuxolimab in advanced cancers. As for the study in general: Prior anti-PD-1, anti-PD-L1 or anti-CTLA-4 therapy was allowed; over 30% had some.

Points on this clone: Its antigen is undetermined.

General observations from the study: No antigen was identified for the clonally expanded peripheral T cells. On average, CD8+ T cells showed a greater number of expanded clones than CD4+.

The repertoire was sequenced with immunoSEQ multiplex PCR; TCRdb's copy has only in-frame clones and lacks some. The table lists some 18,000 clones, 65% to 85% of them singletons. Trimming cost V 5 bases and J 1 base, with 12 bases left between them. There are 14 residues in the CDR3. CDR1 MDHEN and CDR2 SYDVKM come from the germline V gene. V is TRBV28 and J is TRBJ2-7; no definite D call. The clonotype comes from an adult with an advanced solid tumor such as melanoma, head and neck, liver or kidney cancer. Sample: CD4+ or CD8+ T cells sorted from blood, taken in a trial of the OX40 agonist ivuxolimab. The CDR3 DNA reads TGTGCCAGCAGTGGCCCTGAACAATCCTACGAGCAGTACTTC. Encoded protein: CASSGPEQSYEQYF.